Listed below are T cell receptor beta chains from one sample, sequenced in a study of beta chain features in type 1 diabetes. Method: immunoSEQ multiplex PCR; TCRdb's copy keeps in-frame clones and lacks some. The sample lists 250,000 to 350,000 clones; approximately 16% were seen once. Source material: naive CD4+ T cells from blood. Every receptor here comes from a man between 18 and 35 years old with type 1 diabetes. Both conserved end residues are part of each CDR3. D genes are given only for firm matches. Rows may omit the clone size; those that give it use once, few, many or a size class.

V	D	J	size	DNA	CDR3
TRBV23-1	NA	TRBJ2-1	many	TGCGCCAGCAGTCACTCCGACAACTACAATGAGCAGTTCTTC	CASSHSDNYNEQFF
TRBV7-9	TRBD1	TRBJ2-7	NA	TGTGCCAGCAGCCGACAGGGAATAGCCTACGAGCAGTACTTC	CASSRQGIAYEQYF
TRBV29-1	TRBD2	TRBJ2-1	few	TGCAGCGCTGGGTCGACTAGCGGGAGGGCCTTGTATGAGCAGTTCTTC	CSAGSTSGRALYEQFF
TRBV2	TRBD2	TRBJ2-3	NA	TGTGCCAGCAGTCCTAGCGGGTTCACAGATACGCAGTATTTT	CASSPSGFTDTQYF
TRBV2	TRBD2	TRBJ2-3	NA	TGTGCCAGCAGAACCCCTCCTAGCGGGGGGGCTCGGGATACGCAGTATTTT	CASRTPPSGGARDTQYF
TRBV25-1	TRBD1	TRBJ1-4	few	TGTGCCAGCAGCGAATCTGAGGGGGCCGGCGAAAAACTGTTTTTT	CASSESEGAGEKLFF
TRBV27	NA	TRBJ2-7	NA	TGTGCCACCCAGTCTGGGCAGGGTGACGAGCAGTACTTC	CATQSGQGDEQYF
TRBV25-1	NA	TRBJ1-2	few	TGTGCCAGCAGTTCTGGGACATTTCGATATGGCTACACCTTC	CASSSGTFRYGYTF
TRBV19	TRBD1	TRBJ1-1	NA	TGTGCCAGTAGTTCGGGACAGGGAATTGAAGCTTTCTTT	CASSSGQGIEAFF
TRBV14	TRBD2	TRBJ2-1	NA	TGTGCCAGCAGCGACTCACTAGCGGGGCTAGGAAATGAGCAGTTCTTC	CASSDSLAGLGNEQFF
TRBV7-2	TRBD2	TRBJ2-1	NA	TGTGCCAGCAGCTTAGGTAGAAGCGGGAGGCGGAATGAGCAGTTCTTC	CASSLGRSGRRNEQFF
TRBV20-1	NA	TRBJ2-1	few	TGCAGTGCTGGACTCAACAATGAGCAGTTCTTC	CSAGLNNEQFF
TRBV28	NA	TRBJ1-5	few	TGTGCCAGCAGTTTATCGCAGCCCCAGCATTTT	CASSLSQPQHF
TRBV4-1	TRBD2	TRBJ2-2	NA	TGCGCCAGCAGCCAAGTGGTAGCGGGAGTCTCCGGGGAGCTGTTTTTT	CASSQVVAGVSGELFF
TRBV19	TRBD1	TRBJ2-7	NA	TGTGCCAGTGGGGACAGCTACGAGCAGTACTTC	CASGDSYEQYF
TRBV6-5	TRBD2	TRBJ2-5	NA	TGTGCCAGCAGACTAGCGGGAGCGGGTGAGCAGTACTTC	CASRLAGAGEQYF
TRBV7-2	TRBD1	TRBJ1-2	NA	TGTGCCAGCAGCTTGACAGGGCAGGACTATGGCTACACCTTC	CASSLTGQDYGYTF
TRBV7-2	NA	TRBJ2-5	NA	TGTGCCAGCAGCTTGACTAGATCAGAGACCCAGTACTTC	CASSLTRSETQYF
TRBV11-3	NA	TRBJ2-5	NA	TGTGCCAGCAGCTTATCCGGAGTGGAGACCCAGTACTTC	CASSLSGVETQYF
TRBV11-2	NA	TRBJ2-7	few	TGTGCAAGCCGGGACACCGGATCCTACGAGCAGTACTTC	CASRDTGSYEQYF
TRBV6-1	NA	TRBJ1-2	few	TGTGCCAGCAGTGAGGCAGGGCTTGGCTACACCTTC	CASSEAGLGYTF
TRBV6-5	NA	TRBJ2-4	NA	TGTGCCAGCAGTTACTCCTCAGGGGGGAACATTCAGTACTTC	CASSYSSGGNIQYF
TRBV5-4	NA	TRBJ2-1	NA	TGTGCCAGCAGCTTGCCTAGCTCCTACAATGAGCAGTTCTTC	CASSLPSSYNEQFF
TRBV11-2	NA	TRBJ2-5	few	TGTGCCAGCAGCTTATTCAGGGGGGCGGAGACCCAGTACTTC	CASSLFRGAETQYF
TRBV30	TRBD1	TRBJ1-2	NA	TGTGCCTGGAGTGTATACCCCAACGGACAGGCGGGATACACCTTC	CAWSVYPNGQAGYTF
TRBV18	TRBD1	TRBJ1-4	few	TGTGCCAGCTCACTCGGGACAGCCAATGAAAAACTGTTTTTT	CASSLGTANEKLFF
TRBV28	NA	TRBJ2-5	few	TGTGCCAGCAGTGTCGGGACACAGCGGGAGACCCAGTACTTC	CASSVGTQRETQYF
TRBV6-5	NA	TRBJ2-3	NA	TGTGCCAGCACCCCTGGGGCGAACACAGATACGCAGTATTTT	CASTPGANTDTQYF
TRBV9	TRBD2	TRBJ2-5	NA	TGTGCCAGCAGCGCCGGACTAGCGTTGGAGACCCAGTACTTC	CASSAGLALETQYF
TRBV7-2	NA	TRBJ2-1	NA	TGTGCCAGCAGCATAAACGGTTACAATGAGCAGTTCTTC	CASSINGYNEQFF
TRBV2	NA	TRBJ1-2	few	TGTGCCAGCAGCAGCGACCGCGACGCCTATGGCTACACCTTC	CASSSDRDAYGYTF
TRBV4-3	NA	TRBJ2-5	NA	TGCGCCAGCAGCCAAGAGCTAGCGACTCCCACCCAGTACTTC	CASSQELATPTQYF
TRBV9	TRBD2	TRBJ2-2	NA	TGTGCCAGCAGCCTCAGCGGGGACACCGGGGAGCTGTTTTTT	CASSLSGDTGELFF
TRBV9	NA	TRBJ1-2	few	TGTGCCAGCAGCGTAGTGGTGGGGCCGGACTATGGCTACACCTTC	CASSVVVGPDYGYTF
TRBV7-9	NA	TRBJ2-1	few	TGTGCCAGCAGCTTAGGAGACGGGGGTGAGCAGTTCTTC	CASSLGDGGEQFF
TRBV4-3	NA	TRBJ2-3	few	TGCGCCAGCAGCCAAGACCCCACCTACACAGATACGCAGTATTTT	CASSQDPTYTDTQYF
TRBV9	TRBD1	TRBJ1-4	NA	TGTGCCAGCAGCCCAAGCCTAGGGGGCAGGGCGTTTGAAAAACTGTTTTTT	CASSPSLGGRAFEKLFF
TRBV7-2	NA	TRBJ2-5	NA	TGTGCCAGCAGCTTCGGTAGCTTTAAAGAAGAGACCCAGTACTTC	CASSFGSFKEETQYF
TRBV5-6	TRBD1	TRBJ2-7	NA	TGTGCCAGCAGCTGGACAGGGTCCTACGAGCAGTACTTC	CASSWTGSYEQYF
TRBV7-2	TRBD1	TRBJ2-7	NA	TGTGCCAGCCAGGCGGACAGGGGGTCCTACGAGCAGTACTTC	CASQADRGSYEQYF
TRBV25-1	NA	TRBJ1-1	NA	TGTGCCAGCAGTAATGTCGACAGGTCGAACACTGAAGCTTTCTTT	CASSNVDRSNTEAFF
TRBV4-2	NA	TRBJ2-3	NA	TGTGCCAGCAGCCAAGATCTCGGTGGTGTCTTCACAGATACGCAGTATTTT	CASSQDLGGVFTDTQYF
TRBV7-2	TRBD1	TRBJ2-5	few	TGTGCCAGCAGCCTCCTCGGACAGGCCCAAGAGACCCAGTACTTC	CASSLLGQAQETQYF
TRBV29-1	TRBD2	TRBJ2-5	NA	TGCAGCGTTGCCGCTAGCGGGGTTAGGGAGACCCAGTACTTC	CSVAASGVRETQYF
TRBV5-1	TRBD1	TRBJ1-2	once	TGCGCCAGCAGCTTGGGACAGGGGGCCGATGGCTACACCTTC	CASSLGQGADGYTF